These T cell receptor beta chains were read from a single sample in a study of cytomegalovirus exposure and HLA in healthy donors. Profiled with immunoSEQ multiplex PCR; TCRdb holds only in-frame clones, not every one. The table includes over 150,000 clones, 79% detected once. Sequenced sample: PBMCs. The receptors here all came from a man in his forties in good health and CMV-seronegative. Both conserved end residues are part of each CDR3. The D gene is left open where the match is weak. The size of a clone is reported for some rows only, either as once, few or many, or as a class for expanded clones.

j_call d_call v_call clone_size cdr3_aa cdr3_nt
TRBJ2-5 TRBD1 TRBV4-2 - CASSQDSTPGGTQYF TGTGCCAGCAGCCAAGATTCGACCCCAGGGGGGACCCAGTACTTC
TRBJ2-1 TRBD2 TRBV9 - CASSVASGVSNEQFF TGTGCCAGCAGCGTAGCCAGCGGGGTTTCCAATGAGCAGTTCTTC
TRBJ2-2 TRBD1 TRBV27 - CASSPTGVVTGELFF TGTGCCAGCAGTCCGACAGGGGTCGTCACCGGGGAGCTGTTTTTT
TRBJ2-7 - TRBV6-5 - CASSFGTEINEQYF TGTGCCAGCAGTTTTGGGACTGAAATCAACGAGCAGTACTTC
TRBJ2-5 - TRBV28 - CASTNGPGQYF TGTGCCAGCACCAACGGACCAGGGCAGTACTTC
TRBJ1-3 - TRBV12-1 - CAGFISGTGSSGNTIYF TGTGCCGGGTTCATCTCCGGGACAGGGTCTTCTGGAAACACCATATATTTT
TRBJ2-3 TRBD1 TRBV7-2 - CASSLLGQSDTQYF TGTGCCAGCAGCTTATTGGGACAGTCGGATACGCAGTATTTT
TRBJ2-4 TRBD1 TRBV6-5 - CASSYTRGGSQYF TGTGCCAGCAGTTACACAAGAGGGGGCAGTCAGTACTTC
TRBJ2-1 TRBD2 TRBV5-1 - CASSWSGLAGEEQFF TGCGCCAGCAGCTGGTCGGGACTAGCGGGAGAGGAGCAGTTCTTC
TRBJ1-6 - TRBV27 few CASSRQTATNSPLHF TGTGCCAGCAGTCGACAGACAGCCACAAATTCACCCCTCCACTTT
TRBJ2-5 - TRBV5-4 once CASSSQGFGETQYF TGTGCCAGCAGCTCACAGGGTTTCGGAGAGACCCAGTACTTC
TRBJ2-7 TRBD2 TRBV9 - CASSVDSGGGWQYF TGTGCCAGCAGCGTAGATAGCGGGGGAGGGTGGCAGTACTTC
TRBJ2-5 TRBD2 TRBV5-1 few CASSGPGLASVETQYF TGCGCCAGCAGCGGACCGGGACTAGCTTCCGTTGAGACCCAGTACTTC
TRBJ1-4 TRBD1 TRBV5-4 - CASSFKGGEKLFF TGTGCCAGCAGCTTTAAAGGGGGCGAAAAACTGTTTTTT
TRBJ2-5 TRBD1 TRBV19 - CASSIPGGEETQYF TGTGCCAGTAGTATACCAGGGGGTGAAGAGACCCAGTACTTC
TRBJ2-3 TRBD2 TRBV7-9 - CASSGNREADTQYF TGTGCCAGCAGCGGCAACCGGGAGGCAGATACGCAGTATTTT
TRBJ2-1 TRBD1 TRBV12-5 few CASGIGQGYTNEQFF TGTGCTAGTGGAATTGGACAGGGGTATACGAATGAGCAGTTCTTC
TRBJ2-2 TRBD1 TRBV15 - CATSRDLGQGTGELFF TGTGCCACCAGCAGAGATCTTGGACAGGGCACCGGGGAGCTGTTTTTT
TRBJ1-3 TRBD1 TRBV9 - CASSVFDRAGSGNTIYF TGTGCCAGCAGCGTTTTTGACAGGGCCGGCTCTGGAAACACCATATATTTT
TRBJ2-3 - TRBV5-1 - CASIQGAVTDTQYF TGCGCCAGCATCCAAGGGGCAGTCACAGATACGCAGTATTTT
TRBJ2-3 - TRBV2 once CASSLSGALITDTQYF TGTGCCAGCAGTCTATCTGGGGCGCTAATAACAGATACGCAGTATTTT